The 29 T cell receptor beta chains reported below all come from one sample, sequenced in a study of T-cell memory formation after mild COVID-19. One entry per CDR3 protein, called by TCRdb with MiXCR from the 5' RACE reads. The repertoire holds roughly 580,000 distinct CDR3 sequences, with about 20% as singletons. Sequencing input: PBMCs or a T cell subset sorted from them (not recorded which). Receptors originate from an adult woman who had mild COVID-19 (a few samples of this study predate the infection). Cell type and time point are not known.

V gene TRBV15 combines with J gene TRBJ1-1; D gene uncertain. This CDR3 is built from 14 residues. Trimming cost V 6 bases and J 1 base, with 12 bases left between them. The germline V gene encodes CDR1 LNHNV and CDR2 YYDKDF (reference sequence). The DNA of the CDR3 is TGTGCCACCAGTAATTCAGCACAGAACACTGAAGCTTTCTTT. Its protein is CATSNSAQNTEAFF.

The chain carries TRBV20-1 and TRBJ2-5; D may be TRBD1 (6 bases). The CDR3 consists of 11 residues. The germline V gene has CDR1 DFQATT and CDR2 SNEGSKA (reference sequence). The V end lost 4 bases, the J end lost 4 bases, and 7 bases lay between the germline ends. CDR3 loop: CSAIQGETQYF. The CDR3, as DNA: TGCAGTGCTATACAGGGAGAGACCCAGTACTTC.

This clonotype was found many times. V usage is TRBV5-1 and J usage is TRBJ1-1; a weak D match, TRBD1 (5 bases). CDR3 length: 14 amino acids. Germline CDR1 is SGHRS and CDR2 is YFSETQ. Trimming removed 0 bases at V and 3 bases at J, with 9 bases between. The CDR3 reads CASSLDRSDTEAFF. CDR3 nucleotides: TGCGCCAGCAGCTTGGACAGGTCGGACACTGAAGCTTTCTTT.

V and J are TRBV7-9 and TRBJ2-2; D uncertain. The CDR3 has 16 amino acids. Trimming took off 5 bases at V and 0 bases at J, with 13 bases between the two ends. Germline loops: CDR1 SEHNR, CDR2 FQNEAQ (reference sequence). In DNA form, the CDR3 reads TGTGCCAGCAGCCGCATCACAGTCGCGAACACCGGGGAGCTGTTTTTT. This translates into CASSRITVANTGELFF.

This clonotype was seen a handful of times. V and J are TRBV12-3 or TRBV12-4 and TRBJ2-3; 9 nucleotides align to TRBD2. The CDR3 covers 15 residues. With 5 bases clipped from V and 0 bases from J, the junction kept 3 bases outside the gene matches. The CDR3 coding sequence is TGTGCCAGCAGTGGGACTAGCCAGAGCACAGATACGCAGTATTTT. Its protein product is CASSGTSQSTDTQYF.

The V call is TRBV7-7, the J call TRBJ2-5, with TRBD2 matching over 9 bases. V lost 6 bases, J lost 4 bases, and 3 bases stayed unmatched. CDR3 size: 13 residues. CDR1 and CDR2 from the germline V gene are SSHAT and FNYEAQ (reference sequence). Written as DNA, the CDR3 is TGTGCCAGCAGAAATAGCGGGGGAGAGACCCAGTACTTC. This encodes CASRNSGGETQYF.

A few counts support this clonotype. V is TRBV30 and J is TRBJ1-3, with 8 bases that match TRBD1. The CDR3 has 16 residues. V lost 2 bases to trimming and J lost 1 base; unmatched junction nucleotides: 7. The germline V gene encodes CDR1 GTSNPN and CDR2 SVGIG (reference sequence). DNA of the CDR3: TGTGCCTGGAGTCTCGGGACAGGAGGATCTGGAAACACCATATATTTT. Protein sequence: CAWSLGTGGSGNTIYF.

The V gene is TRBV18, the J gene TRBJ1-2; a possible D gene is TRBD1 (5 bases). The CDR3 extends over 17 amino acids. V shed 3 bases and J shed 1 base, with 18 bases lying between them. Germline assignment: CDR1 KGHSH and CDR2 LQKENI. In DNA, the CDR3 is TGTGCCAGCTCACCGGCGACAGTGACGACGTATAACTATGGCTACACCTTC. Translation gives CASSPATVTTYNYGYTF.

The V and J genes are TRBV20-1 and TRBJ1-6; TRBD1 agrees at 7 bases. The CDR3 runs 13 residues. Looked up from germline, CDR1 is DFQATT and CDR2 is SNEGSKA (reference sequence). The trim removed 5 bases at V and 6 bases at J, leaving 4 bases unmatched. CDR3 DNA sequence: TGCAGTGCTGTCGGACAGGTTAATTCACCCCTCCACTTT. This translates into CSAVGQVNSPLHF.

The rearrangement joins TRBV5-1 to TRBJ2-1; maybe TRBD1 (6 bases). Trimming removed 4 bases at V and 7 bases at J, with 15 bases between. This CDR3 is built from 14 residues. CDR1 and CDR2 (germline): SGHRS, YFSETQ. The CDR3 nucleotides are TGCGCCAGCAGCCTGAGGACAGAAAGGAATGAGCAGTTCTTC. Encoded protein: CASSLRTERNEQFF. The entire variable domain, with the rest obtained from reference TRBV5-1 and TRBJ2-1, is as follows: KAGVTQTPRYLIKTRGQQVTLSCSPISGHRSVSWYQQTPGQGLQFLFEYFSETQRNKGNFPGRFSGRQFSNSRSEMNVSTLELGDSALYLCASSLRTERNEQFFGPGTRLTVL.

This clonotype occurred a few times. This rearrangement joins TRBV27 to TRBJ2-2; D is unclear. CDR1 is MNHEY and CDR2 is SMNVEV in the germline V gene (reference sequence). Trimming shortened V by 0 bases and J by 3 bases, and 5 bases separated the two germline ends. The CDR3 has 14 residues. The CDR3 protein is CASSLSYYTGELFF. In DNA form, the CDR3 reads TGTGCCAGCAGTTTATCTTACTACACCGGGGAGCTGTTTTTT.

CDR3 protein: CSVEYRADTEAFF. The CDR3 coding sequence is TGCAGCGTTGAATACCGGGCGGACACTGAAGCTTTCTTT. This chain joins TRBV29-1 and TRBJ1-1; D not resolved. The CDR3 has 13 residues. Germline CDR1 and CDR2: SQVTM and ANQGSEA. V dropped 2 bases and J dropped 3 bases, with 10 bases sitting between them.

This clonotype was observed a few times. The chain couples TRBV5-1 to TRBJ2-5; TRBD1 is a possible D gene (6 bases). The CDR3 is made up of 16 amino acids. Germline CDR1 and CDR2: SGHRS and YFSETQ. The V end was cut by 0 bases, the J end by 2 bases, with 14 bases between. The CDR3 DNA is TGCGCCAGCAGCTTGGATTGGGCAGGGGAACAAGAGACCCAGTACTTC. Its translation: CASSLDWAGEQETQYF.

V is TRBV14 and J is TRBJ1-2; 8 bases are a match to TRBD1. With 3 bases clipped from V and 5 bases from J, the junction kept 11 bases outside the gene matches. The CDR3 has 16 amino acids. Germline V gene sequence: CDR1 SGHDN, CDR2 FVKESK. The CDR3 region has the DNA TGTGCCAGCAGCCAGACTGGACAGGGCAAGGGGTATGGCTACACCTTC. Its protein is CASSQTGQGKGYGYTF.

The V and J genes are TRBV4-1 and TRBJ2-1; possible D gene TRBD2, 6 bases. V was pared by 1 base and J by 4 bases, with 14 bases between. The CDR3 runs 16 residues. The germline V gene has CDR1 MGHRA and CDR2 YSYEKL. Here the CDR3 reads CASSQVPRTTYNEQFF. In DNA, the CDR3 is TGCGCCAGCAGCCAAGTCCCTAGGACTACTTACAATGAGCAGTTCTTC.

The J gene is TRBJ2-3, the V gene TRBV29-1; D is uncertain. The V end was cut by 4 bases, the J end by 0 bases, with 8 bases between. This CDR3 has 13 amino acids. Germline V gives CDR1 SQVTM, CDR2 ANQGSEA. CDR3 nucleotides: TGCAGCGTTGTCTTGCCTAGCACAGATACGCAGTATTTT. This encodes CSVVLPSTDTQYF.

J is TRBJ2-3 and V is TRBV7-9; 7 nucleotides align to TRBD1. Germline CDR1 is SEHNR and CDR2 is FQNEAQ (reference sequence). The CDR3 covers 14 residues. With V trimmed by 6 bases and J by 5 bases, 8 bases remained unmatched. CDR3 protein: CASRNTGAGDTQYF. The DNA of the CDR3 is TGTGCCAGCAGGAATACAGGGGCGGGAGATACGCAGTATTTT. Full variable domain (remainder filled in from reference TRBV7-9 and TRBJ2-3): DTGVSQNPRHKITKRGQNVTFRCDPISEHNRLYWYRQTLGQGPEFLTYFQNEAQLEKSRLLSDRFSAERPKGSFSTLEIQRTEQGDSAMYLCASRNTGAGDTQYFGPGTRLTVL.

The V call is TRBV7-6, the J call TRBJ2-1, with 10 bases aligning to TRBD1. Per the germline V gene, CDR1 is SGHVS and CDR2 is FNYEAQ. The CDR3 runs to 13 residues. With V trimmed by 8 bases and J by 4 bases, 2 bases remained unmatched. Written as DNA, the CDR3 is TGTGCCAGCGGGACAGGGGCTTACAATGAGCAGTTCTTC. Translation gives CASGTGAYNEQFF.

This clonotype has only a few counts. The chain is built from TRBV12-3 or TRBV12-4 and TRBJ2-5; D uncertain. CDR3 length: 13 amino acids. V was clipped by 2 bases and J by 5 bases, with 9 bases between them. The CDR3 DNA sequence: TGTGCCAGCAGTTTACGCCGAAAGGAGACCCAGTACTTC. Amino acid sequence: CASSLRRKETQYF.

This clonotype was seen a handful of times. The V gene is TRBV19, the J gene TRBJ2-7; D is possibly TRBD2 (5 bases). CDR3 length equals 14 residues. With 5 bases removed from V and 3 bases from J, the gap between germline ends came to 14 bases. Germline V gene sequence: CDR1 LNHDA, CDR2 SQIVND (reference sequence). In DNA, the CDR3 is TGTGCCAGTAGTCCCACCCCGGGGAGCTACGAGCAGTACTTC. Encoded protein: CASSPTPGSYEQYF.

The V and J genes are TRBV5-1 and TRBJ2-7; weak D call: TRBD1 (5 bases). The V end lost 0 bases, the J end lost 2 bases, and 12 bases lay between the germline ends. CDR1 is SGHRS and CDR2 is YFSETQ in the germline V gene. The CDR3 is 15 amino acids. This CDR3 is CASSLAETEAYEQYF. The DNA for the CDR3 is TGCGCCAGCAGCTTGGCCGAGACAGAGGCCTACGAGCAGTACTTC.

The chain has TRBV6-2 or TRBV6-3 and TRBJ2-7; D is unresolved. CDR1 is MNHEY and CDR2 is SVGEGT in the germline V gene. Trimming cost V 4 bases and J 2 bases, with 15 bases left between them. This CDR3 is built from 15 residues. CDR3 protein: CASSSSKGPPYEQYF. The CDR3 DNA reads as TGTGCCAGCAGTTCATCGAAAGGACCGCCCTACGAGCAGTACTTC.

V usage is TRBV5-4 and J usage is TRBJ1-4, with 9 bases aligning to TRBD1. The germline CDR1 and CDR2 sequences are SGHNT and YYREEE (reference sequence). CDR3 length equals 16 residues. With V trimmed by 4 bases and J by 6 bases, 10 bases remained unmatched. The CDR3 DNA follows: TGTGCCAGCAGCCCCTCACCGGGACAGGGCGATGAAAAACTGTTTTTT. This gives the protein CASSPSPGQGDEKLFF.

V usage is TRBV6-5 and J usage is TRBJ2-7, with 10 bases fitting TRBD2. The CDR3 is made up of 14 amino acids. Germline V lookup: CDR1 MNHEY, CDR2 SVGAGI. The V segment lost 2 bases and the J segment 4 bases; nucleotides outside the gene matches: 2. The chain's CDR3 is CASSYGTSDYEQYF. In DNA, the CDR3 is TGTGCCAGCAGTTACGGGACTAGCGATTACGAGCAGTACTTC.

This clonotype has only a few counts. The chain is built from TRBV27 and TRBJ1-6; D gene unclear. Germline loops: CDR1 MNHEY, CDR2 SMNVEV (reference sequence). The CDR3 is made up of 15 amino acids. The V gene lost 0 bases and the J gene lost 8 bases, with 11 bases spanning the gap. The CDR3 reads CASSLSVNSYSPLHF. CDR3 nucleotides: TGTGCCAGCAGTTTATCGGTAAACTCCTATTCACCCCTCCACTTT.

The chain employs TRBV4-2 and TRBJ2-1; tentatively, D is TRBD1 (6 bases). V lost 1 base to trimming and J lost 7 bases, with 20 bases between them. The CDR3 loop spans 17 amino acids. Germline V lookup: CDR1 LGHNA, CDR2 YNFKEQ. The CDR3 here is CASSQGLGAGAKNEQFF. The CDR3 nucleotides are TGTGCCAGCAGCCAAGGTCTTGGGGCAGGGGCCAAAAATGAGCAGTTCTTC.

The CDR3 region is CSARGRTGGKNTEAFF. CDR3 sequence (DNA): TGCAGTGCTAGAGGGCGGACAGGGGGTAAAAACACTGAAGCTTTCTTT. This rearrangement joins TRBV20-1 to TRBJ1-1, with 10 bases lining up with TRBD1. Germline V lookup: CDR1 DFQATT, CDR2 SNEGSKA (reference sequence). CDR3 length: 16 amino acids. Trimming removed 1 base from V and 2 bases from J; junction bases left unmatched: 7.

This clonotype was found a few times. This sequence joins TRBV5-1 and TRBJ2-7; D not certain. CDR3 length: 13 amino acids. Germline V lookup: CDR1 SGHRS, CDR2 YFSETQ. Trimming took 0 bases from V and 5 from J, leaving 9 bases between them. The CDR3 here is CASSLATEHEQYF. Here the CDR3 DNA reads TGCGCCAGCAGCTTGGCCACGGAACACGAGCAGTACTTC.

The CDR3, as DNA: TGCAGTGCTTTCGGGCCCTCCTACAATGAGCAGTTCTTC. Its protein is CSAFGPSYNEQFF. The chain combines TRBV20-1 with TRBJ2-1; no clear D gene. Looked up from germline, CDR1 is DFQATT and CDR2 is SNEGSKA (reference sequence). The V end lost 5 bases, the J end lost 0 bases, and 8 bases lay between the germline ends. The CDR3 runs to 13 residues.